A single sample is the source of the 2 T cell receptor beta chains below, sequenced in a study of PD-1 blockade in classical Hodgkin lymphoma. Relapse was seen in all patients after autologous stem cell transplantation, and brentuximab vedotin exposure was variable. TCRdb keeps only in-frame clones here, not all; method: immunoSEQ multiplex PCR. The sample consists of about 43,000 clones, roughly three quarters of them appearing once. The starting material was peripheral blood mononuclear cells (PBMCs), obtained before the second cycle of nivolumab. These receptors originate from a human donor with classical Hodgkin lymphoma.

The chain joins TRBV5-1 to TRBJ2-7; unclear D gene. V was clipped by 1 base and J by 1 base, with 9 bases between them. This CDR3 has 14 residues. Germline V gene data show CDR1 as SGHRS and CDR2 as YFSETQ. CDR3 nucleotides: TGCGCCAGCAGCTTGTCCCAGCCGTCCTACGAGCAGTACTTC. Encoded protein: CASSLSQPSYEQYF.

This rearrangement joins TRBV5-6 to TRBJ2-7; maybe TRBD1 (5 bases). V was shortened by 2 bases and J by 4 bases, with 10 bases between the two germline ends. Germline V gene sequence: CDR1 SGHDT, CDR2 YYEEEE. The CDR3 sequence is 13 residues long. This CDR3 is CASSFIGEYEQYF. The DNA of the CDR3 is TGTGCCAGCAGCTTCATAGGGGAATACGAGCAGTACTTC.